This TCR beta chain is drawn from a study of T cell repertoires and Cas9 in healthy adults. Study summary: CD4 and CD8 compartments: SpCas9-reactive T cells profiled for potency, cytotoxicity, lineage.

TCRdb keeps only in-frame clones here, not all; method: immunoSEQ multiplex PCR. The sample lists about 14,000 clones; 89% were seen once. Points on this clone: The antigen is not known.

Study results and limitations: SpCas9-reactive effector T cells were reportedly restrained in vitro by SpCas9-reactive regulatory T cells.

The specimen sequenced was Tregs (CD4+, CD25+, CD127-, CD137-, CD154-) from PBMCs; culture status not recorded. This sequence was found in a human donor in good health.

For the CDR3, the DNA is TGTGCCAGCAGTTTACATCCCCAGGATAGGGGGCTTTATGGCTACACCTTC. This gives the protein CASSLHPQDRGLYGYTF. The chain joins TRBV28 to TRBJ1-2; 7 bases match TRBD1. The CDR3 length is 17 residues. J lost 5 bases, V lost 2 bases, and 14 bases had no gene match. CDR1 and CDR2 (germline): MDHEN, SYDVKM.